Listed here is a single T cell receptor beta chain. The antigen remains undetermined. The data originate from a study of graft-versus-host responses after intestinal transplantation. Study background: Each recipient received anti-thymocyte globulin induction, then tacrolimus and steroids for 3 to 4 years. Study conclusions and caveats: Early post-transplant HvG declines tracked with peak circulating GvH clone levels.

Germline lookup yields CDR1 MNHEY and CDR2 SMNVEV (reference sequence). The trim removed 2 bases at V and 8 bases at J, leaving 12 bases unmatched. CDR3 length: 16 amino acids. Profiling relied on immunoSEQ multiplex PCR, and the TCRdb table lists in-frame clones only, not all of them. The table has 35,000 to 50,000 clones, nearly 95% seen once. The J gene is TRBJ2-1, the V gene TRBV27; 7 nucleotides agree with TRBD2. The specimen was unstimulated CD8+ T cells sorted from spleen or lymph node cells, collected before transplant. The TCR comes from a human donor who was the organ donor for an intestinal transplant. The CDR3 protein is CASSLRDYPTPHEQFF. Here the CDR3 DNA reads TGTGCCAGCAGTTTAAGGGACTACCCAACTCCCCATGAGCAGTTCTTC.